Following are 6 T cell receptor beta chains from one sample sequenced in a study of blood T cell repertoires in COVID-19. TCRdb keeps only in-frame clones here, not all; method: immunoSEQ multiplex PCR. The data contain about 40,000 clones, roughly 86% of them singletons. Sequences were obtained from peripheral blood. These receptors were collected from a man between 45 and 60 years old in a cohort sampled during active COVID-19.

The V and J genes are TRBV24-1 and TRBJ1-4; D remains unclear. Trimming removed 8 bases at V and 3 bases at J, with 12 bases between. Germline V gives CDR1 KGHDR, CDR2 SFDVKD. This CDR3 region has 14 residues. The CDR3 loop reads CATTLPGANEKLFF. The CDR3 DNA reads as TGTGCCACCACCCTACCCGGGGCTAATGAAAAACTGTTTTTT.

The chain has TRBV4-2 and TRBJ2-2, with 10 bases aligning to TRBD2. Per the germline V gene, CDR1 is LGHNA and CDR2 is YNFKEQ. The CDR3 sequence is 18 residues long. V gave up 0 bases and J gave up 4 bases; unmatched junction bases: 8. The CDR3, as DNA: TGTGCCAGCAGCCAAGATGGGGTAGCGGGAGGAATCACCGGGGAGCTGTTTTTT. This gives the protein CASSQDGVAGGITGELFF.

V usage is TRBV12-3 or TRBV12-4 and J usage is TRBJ2-3, with D hard to call. With 4 bases removed from V and 14 bases from J, the gap between germline ends came to 19 bases. There are 13 residues in the CDR3. CDR3 DNA: TGTGCCAGCAGTTCCCCTCCTAGGAGAGAGCCGTATTTT. Amino acids: CASSSPPRREPYF.

The chain joins TRBV19 to TRBJ1-6, with a possible D match to TRBD1 (5 bases). The ends were cut back, 2 bases at V and 7 bases at J, with 12 bases in the middle. The CDR3 extends over 15 amino acids. CDR1 and CDR2 (germline): LNHDA, SQIVND (reference sequence). The CDR3 region is CASSISGSGNSPLHF. The CDR3 DNA sequence: TGTGCCAGTAGTATATCAGGGTCTGGGAATTCACCCCTCCACTTT. Complete variable domain (other parts from reference TRBV19 and TRBJ1-6): DGGITQSPKYLFRKEGQNVTLSCEQNLNHDAMYWYRQDPGQGLRLIYYSQIVNDFQKGDIAEGYSVSREKKESFPLTVTSAQKNPTAFYLCASSISGSGNSPLHFGNGTRLTVT.

The rearrangement joins TRBV9 to TRBJ1-3, with TRBD1 identical over 7 bases. The V and J ends lost 2 bases and 1 base, in that order; junction bases with no gene match: 6. The V gene's germline CDR1 is SGDLS and CDR2 YYNGEE. The CDR3 totals 16 residues. DNA for the CDR3: TGTGCCAGCAGCGTGTACAGGGGAGGATCTGGAAACACCATATATTTT. The encoded protein is CASSVYRGGSGNTIYF.

The chain recombines TRBV27 with TRBJ2-1; TRBD1 might be the D (6 bases). CDR1 and CDR2 from the germline V gene are MNHEY and SMNVEV (reference sequence). Trimming left V 8 bases short and J 5 bases short, with 13 bases between. There are 13 residues in the CDR3. CDR3 DNA: TGTGCCAGCGGGGCAGGGGTAAACAATGAGCAGTTCTTC. Protein product: CASGAGVNNEQFF.